The following is a TCR beta chain sequence with its context. The data stem from a study of OX40 agonist ivuxolimab in advanced cancers. In the study overall: Patients received ivuxolimab, an intravenous treatment, every 2 weeks at 0.01 to 10 mg/kg.

Produced via immunoSEQ multiplex PCR; TCRdb's table is partial and in-frame only. The sample yields over 70,000 clones, about nine tenths seen once. Germline CDR1 reads SGHRS; CDR2 reads YFSETQ. This CDR3 region has 16 residues. V lost 4 bases and J 2 bases, leaving 19 bases between the germline ends. The specimen was CD4+ or CD8+ T cells sorted from blood, collected in a trial of the OX40 agonist ivuxolimab. The TCR originated in an adult with an advanced solid tumor such as melanoma, head and neck, liver or kidney cancer. The V gene is TRBV5-1, the J gene TRBJ2-7; the D gene could be TRBD1 or TRBD2 (6 bases each). The CDR3 DNA is TGCGCCAGCAGCAAAAACCCAATTGGGGGGCCCTACGAGCAGTACTTC. Its protein product is CASSKNPIGGPYEQYF.